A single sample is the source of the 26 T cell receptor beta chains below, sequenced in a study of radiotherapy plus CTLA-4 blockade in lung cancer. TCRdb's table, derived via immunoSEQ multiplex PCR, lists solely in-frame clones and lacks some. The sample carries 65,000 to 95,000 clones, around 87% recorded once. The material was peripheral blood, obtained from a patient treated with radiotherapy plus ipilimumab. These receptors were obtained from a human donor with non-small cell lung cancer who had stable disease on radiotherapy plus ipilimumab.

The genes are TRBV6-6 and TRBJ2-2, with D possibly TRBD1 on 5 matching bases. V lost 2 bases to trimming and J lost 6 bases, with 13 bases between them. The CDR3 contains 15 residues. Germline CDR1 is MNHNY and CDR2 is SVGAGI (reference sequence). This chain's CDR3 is CASSYASRVPGELFF. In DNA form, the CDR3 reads TGTGCCAGCAGTTACGCAAGCAGGGTCCCCGGGGAGCTGTTTTTT.

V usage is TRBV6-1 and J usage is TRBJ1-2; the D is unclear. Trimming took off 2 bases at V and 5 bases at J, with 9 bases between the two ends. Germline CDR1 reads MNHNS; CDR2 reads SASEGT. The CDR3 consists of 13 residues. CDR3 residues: CASSETVIYGYTF. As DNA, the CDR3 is TGTGCCAGCAGTGAAACGGTTATATATGGCTACACCTTC.

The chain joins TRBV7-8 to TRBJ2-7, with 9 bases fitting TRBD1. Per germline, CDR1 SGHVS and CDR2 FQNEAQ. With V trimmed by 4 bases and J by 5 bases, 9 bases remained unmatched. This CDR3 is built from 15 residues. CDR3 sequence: CASSYGQGRRNEQYF. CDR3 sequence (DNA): TGTGCCAGCAGCTACGGACAGGGGAGACGAAACGAGCAGTACTTC.

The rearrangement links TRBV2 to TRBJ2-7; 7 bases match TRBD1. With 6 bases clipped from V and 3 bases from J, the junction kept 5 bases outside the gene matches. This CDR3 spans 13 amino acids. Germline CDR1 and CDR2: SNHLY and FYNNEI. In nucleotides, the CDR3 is TGTGCCAGCAGCGAGGGGACAGTCTACGAGCAGTACTTC. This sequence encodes CASSEGTVYEQYF.

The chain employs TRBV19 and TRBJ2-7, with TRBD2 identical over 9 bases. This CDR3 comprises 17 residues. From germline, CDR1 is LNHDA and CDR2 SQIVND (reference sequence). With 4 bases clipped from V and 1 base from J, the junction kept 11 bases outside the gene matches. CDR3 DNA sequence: TGTGCCAGTAGTACCATAGCGGGGGACTTGATTTCCTACGAGCAGTACTTC. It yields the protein CASSTIAGDLISYEQYF. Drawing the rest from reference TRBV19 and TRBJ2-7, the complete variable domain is DGGITQSPKYLFRKEGQNVTLSCEQNLNHDAMYWYRQDPGQGLRLIYYSQIVNDFQKGDIAEGYSVSREKKESFPLTVTSAQKNPTAFYLCASSTIAGDLISYEQYFGPGTRLTVT.

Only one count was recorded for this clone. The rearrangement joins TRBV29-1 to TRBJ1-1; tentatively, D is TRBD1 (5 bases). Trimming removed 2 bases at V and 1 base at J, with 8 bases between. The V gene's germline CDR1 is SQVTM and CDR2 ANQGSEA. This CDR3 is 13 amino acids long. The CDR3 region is CSVEWRGNTEAFF. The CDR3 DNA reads TGCAGCGTTGAATGGAGGGGGAACACTGAAGCTTTCTTT.

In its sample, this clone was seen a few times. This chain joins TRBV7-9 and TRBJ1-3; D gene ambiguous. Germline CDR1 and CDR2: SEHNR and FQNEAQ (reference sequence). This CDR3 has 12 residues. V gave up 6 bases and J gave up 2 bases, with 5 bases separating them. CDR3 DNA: TGTGCCAGCAGTCGAGCTGGAAACACCATATATTTT. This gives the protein CASSRAGNTIYF.

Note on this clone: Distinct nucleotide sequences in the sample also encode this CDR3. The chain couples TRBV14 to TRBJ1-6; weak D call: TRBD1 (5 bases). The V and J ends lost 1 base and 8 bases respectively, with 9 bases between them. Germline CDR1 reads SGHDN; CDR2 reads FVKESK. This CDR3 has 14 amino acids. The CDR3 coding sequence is TGTGCCAGCAGCCAAGTGGGACTGGATTCACCCCTCCACTTT. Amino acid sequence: CASSQVGLDSPLHF.

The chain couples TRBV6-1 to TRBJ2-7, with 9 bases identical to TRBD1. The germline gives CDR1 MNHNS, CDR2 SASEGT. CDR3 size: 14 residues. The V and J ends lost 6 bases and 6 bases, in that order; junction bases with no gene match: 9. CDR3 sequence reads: CASSLGTGNGEQYF. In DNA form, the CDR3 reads TGTGCCAGCAGCCTCGGGACAGGGAATGGCGAGCAGTACTTC.

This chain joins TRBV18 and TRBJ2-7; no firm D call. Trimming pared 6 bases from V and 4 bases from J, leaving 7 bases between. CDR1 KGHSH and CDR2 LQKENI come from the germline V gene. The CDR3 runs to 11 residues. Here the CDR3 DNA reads TGTGCCAGCTCTGATCGATACGAGCAGTACTTC. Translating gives CASSDRYEQYF.

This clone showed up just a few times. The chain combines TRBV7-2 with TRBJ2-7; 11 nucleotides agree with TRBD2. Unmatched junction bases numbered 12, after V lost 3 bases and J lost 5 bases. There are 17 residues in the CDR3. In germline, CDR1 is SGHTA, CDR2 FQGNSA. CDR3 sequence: CASSFRPGTSGMDEQYF. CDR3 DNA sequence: TGTGCCAGCAGCTTTCGACCAGGGACTAGCGGAATGGACGAGCAGTACTTC.

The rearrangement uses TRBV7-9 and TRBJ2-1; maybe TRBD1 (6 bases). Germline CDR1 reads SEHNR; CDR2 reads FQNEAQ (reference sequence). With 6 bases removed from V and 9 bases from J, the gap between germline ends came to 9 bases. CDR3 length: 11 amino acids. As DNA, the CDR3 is TGTGCCAGCAGGCAGGGGTTTGAGCAGTTCTTC. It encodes CASRQGFEQFF.

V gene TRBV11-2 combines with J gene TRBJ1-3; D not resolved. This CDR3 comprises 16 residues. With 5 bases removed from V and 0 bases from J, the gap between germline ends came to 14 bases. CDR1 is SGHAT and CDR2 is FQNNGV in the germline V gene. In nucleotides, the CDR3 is TGTGCCAGCAGCCGCACAACGGCATACTCTGGAAACACCATATATTTT. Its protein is CASSRTTAYSGNTIYF.

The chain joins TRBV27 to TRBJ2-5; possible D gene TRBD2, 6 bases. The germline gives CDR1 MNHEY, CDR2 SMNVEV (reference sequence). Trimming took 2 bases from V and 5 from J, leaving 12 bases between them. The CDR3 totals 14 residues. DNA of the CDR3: TGTGCCAGCAGTTTAAGGGTGGGGAGGGAGACCCAGTACTTC. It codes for CASSLRVGRETQYF.

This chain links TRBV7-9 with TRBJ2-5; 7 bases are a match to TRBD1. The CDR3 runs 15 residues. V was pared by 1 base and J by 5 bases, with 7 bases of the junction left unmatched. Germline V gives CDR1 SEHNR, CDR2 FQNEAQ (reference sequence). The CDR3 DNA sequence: TGTGCCAGCAGCTTAGTGCCAGGGGGTCTGGAGACCCAGTACTTC. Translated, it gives CASSLVPGGLETQYF.

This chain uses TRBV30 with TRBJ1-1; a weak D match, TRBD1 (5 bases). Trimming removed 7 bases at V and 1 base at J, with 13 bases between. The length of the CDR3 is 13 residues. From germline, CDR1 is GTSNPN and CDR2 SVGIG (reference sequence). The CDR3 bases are TGTGCCTCCCGGACCGGGGGGAACACTGAAGCTTTCTTT. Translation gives CASRTGGNTEAFF. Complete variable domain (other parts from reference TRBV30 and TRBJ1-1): SQTIHQWPATLVQPVGSPLSLECTVEGTSNPNLYWYRQAAGRGLQLLFYSVGIGQISSEVPQNLSASRPQDRQFILSSKKLLLSDSGFYLCASRTGGNTEAFFGQGTRLTVV.

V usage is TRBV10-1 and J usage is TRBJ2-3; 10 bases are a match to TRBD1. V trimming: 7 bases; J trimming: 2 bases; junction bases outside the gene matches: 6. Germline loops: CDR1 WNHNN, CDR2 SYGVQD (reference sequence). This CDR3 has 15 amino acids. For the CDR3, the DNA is TGCGCCAGCAACTCCGGGACAGGGGACACAGATACGCAGTATTTT. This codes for CASNSGTGDTDTQYF.

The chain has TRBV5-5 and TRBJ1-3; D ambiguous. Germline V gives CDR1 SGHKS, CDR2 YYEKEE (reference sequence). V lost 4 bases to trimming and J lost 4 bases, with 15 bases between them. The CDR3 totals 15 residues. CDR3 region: CASSQIPEIGNTIYF. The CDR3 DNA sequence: TGTGCCAGCAGCCAAATTCCGGAAATCGGAAACACCATATATTTT.

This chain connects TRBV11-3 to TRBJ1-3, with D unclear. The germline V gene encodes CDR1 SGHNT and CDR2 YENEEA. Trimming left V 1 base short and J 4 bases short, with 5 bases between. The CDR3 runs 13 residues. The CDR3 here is CASSLVLGNTIYF. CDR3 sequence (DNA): TGTGCCAGCAGCTTAGTGCTGGGAAACACCATATATTTT.

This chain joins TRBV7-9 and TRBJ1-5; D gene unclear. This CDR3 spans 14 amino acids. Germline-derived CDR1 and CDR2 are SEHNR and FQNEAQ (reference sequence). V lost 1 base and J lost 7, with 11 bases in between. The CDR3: CASSLEGSLQPQHF. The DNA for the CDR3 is TGTGCCAGCAGCTTAGAAGGCTCCCTGCAGCCCCAGCATTTT. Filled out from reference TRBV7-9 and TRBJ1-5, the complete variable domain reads DTGVSQNPRHKITKRGQNVTFRCDPISEHNRLYWYRQTLGQGPEFLTYFQNEAQLEKSRLLSDRFSAERPKGSFSTLEIQRTEQGDSAMYLCASSLEGSLQPQHFGDGTRLSIL.

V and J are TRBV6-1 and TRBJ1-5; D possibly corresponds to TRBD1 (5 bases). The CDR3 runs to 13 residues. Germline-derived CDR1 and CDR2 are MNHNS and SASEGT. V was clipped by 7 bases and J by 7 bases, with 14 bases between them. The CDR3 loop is CASNFGAKQPQHF. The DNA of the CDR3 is TGTGCCAGCAATTTCGGGGCCAAACAGCCCCAGCATTTT.

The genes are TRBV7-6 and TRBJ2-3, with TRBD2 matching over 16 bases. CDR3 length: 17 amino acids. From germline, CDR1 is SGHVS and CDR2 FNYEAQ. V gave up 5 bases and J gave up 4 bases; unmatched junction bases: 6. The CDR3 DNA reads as TGTGCCAGCAGCCCGGGACTAGCGGGGGGGCACGCAGATACGCAGTATTTT. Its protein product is CASSPGLAGGHADTQYF.

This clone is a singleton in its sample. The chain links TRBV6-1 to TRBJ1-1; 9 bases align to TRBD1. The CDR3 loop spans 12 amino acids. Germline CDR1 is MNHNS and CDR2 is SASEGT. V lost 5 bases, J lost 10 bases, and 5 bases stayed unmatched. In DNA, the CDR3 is TGTGCCAGCAGTTCGACAGGGGGTAGAGCTTTCTTT. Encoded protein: CASSSTGGRAFF.

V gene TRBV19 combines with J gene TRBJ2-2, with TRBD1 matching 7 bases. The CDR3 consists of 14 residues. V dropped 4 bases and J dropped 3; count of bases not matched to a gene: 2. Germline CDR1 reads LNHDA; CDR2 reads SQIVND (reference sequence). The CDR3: CASSTGQHTGELFF. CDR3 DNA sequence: TGTGCCAGTAGTACGGGACAGCACACCGGGGAGCTGTTTTTT.

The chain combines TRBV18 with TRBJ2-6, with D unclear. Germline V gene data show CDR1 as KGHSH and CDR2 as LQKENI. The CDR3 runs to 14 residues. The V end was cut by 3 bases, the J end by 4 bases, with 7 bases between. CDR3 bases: TGTGCCAGCTCACCTTTGAGCGGGGCCAACGTCCTGACTTTC. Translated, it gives CASSPLSGANVLTF.

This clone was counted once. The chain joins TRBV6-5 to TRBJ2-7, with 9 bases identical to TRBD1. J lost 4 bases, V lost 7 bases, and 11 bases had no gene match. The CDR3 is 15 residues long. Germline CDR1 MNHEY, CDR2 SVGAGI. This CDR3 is CASNKGQGIGYEQYF. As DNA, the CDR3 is TGTGCCAGCAACAAAGGACAGGGGATCGGTTACGAGCAGTACTTC.